The entry that follows covers one T cell receptor (beta chain) sequence. Its antigen is still unknown. These data are taken from a study of early T cells in non-severe SARS-CoV-2 infection. For the study at large: Sequencing was performed on bulk RNA from unsorted whole blood, leaving chains unpaired.

Study findings and constraints: Reliance on VDJdb matching favored anti-spike CD8 responses; private and CD4 specificities were missed.

Researchers attached unique molecular identifiers to individual cDNA molecules. TCRdb re-called the 5' RACE reads through MiXCR, storing one row per CDR3 protein. The table lists around 66,000 distinct CDR3 sequences, approximately 13% of them singletons, with about 8.3% in the top ten. Per the germline V gene, CDR1 is KGHDR and CDR2 is SFDVKD. The CDR3 totals 16 residues. V was pared by 5 bases and J by 0 bases, with 14 bases between. This receptor was taken from an adult who was a healthcare worker with PCR-confirmed SARS-CoV-2 infection or an uninfected control (not recorded which). The rearrangement joins TRBV24-1 to TRBJ2-3; a weak D match, TRBD2 (5 bases). The sequencing sample was made of whole blood. CDR3 in amino acids: CATSVKERLSTDTQYF. The CDR3 coding sequence is TGTGCCACCAGTGTAAAGGAGCGGCTGAGCACAGATACGCAGTATTTT.